Listed here are 2 T cell receptor beta chains from one sample, sequenced in a study of blood T cell repertoires in COVID-19. TCRdb's table, derived via immunoSEQ multiplex PCR, lists solely in-frame clones and lacks some. The data hold around 330,000 clones, with about 85% observed a single time. Sequenced sample: PBMCs or T cells enriched from blood (not recorded which). The receptors were gathered from a woman younger than 45 who had been exposed to COVID-19.

This clone was observed a single time. This chain connects TRBV27 to TRBJ2-2; unclear D gene. This CDR3 spans 12 amino acids. Germline values: CDR1 MNHEY, CDR2 SMNVEV (reference sequence). The V end was cut by 5 bases, the J end by 4 bases, with 5 bases between. The CDR3 spells CASSPPTGELFF. The CDR3 DNA sequence: TGTGCCAGCAGTCCTCCCACCGGGGAGCTGTTTTTT.

The chain employs TRBV5-8 and TRBJ1-2, with 8 positions matching TRBD1. The CDR3 runs 16 residues. In germline, CDR1 is SGHTS, CDR2 YDEGEE. V shed 2 bases, J shed 2 bases, and the junction held 8 bases outside the gene matches. The chain's CDR3 is CASSFDRGTLNYGYTF. CDR3 coding DNA: TGTGCCAGCAGCTTTGACAGGGGCACCCTGAACTATGGCTACACCTTC.